This T cell receptor (beta chain) was observed in a study of molecular identifiers for immune sequencing clone quantification. In its sample, this clonotype was seen many times. The CDR3 runs 12 residues. V dropped 7 bases and J dropped 5 bases, with 11 bases sitting between them. CDR1 and CDR2 from the germline V gene are LNHDA and SQIVND (reference sequence). TCRdb fed the PCR reads into MiXCR, producing one record per CDR3 protein. This sample yields 350,000 or so distinct CDR3 sequences, of which over 20% are seen a single time; about 0.79% belongs to the top ten. This clonotype was sampled from a human donor in good health. Some libraries in this study had Jurkat cell RNA spiked in. Input material: naive CD8+ T cells from blood, with Jurkat cell RNA spiked in. Described subset: FACS-sorted CD8+CD4-CCR7+CD45RA+ naive T cells. The chain carries TRBV19 and TRBJ1-1; possible D gene TRBD1, 5 bases. CDR3 loop: CASITWGTEAFF. In nucleotides, the CDR3 is TGTGCCAGTATCACTTGGGGGACTGAAGCTTTCTTT.